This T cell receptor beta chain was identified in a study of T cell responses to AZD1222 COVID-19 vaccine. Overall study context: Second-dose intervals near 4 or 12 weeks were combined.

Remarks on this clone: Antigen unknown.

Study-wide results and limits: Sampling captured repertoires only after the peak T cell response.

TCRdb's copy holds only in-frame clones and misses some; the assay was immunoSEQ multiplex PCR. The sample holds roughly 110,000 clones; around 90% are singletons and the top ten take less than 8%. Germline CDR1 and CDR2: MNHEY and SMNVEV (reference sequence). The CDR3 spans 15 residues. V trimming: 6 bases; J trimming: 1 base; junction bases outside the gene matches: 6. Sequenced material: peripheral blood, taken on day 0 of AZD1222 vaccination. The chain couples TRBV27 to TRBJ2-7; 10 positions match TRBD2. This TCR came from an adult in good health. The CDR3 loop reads CASSRWTSGSYEQYF. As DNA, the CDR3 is TGTGCCAGCAGCCGTTGGACTAGCGGATCCTACGAGCAGTACTTC.